Each of the 15 T cell receptor beta chains below was sequenced from the same sample in a study of blood T cell repertoires in COVID-19. Here immunoSEQ multiplex PCR was the method, and the copy in TCRdb shows in-frame clones only, minus some. This repertoire shows 80,000 to 90,000 clones, roughly four fifths found once; its top ten account for more than 1%. The source material was peripheral blood. The receptors come from a woman over 75 with acute or convalescent COVID-19.

The CDR3 spells CASSFDGRTSYEQYF. The CDR3 region has the DNA TGCGCCAGCAGCTTTGACGGGAGAACCTCCTACGAGCAGTACTTC. V gene TRBV5-1 combines with J gene TRBJ2-7, with D maybe TRBD2 (6 bases). Germline loops: CDR1 SGHRS, CDR2 YFSETQ. Trimming shortened V by 2 bases and J by 0 bases, and 12 bases separated the two germline ends. The CDR3 runs to 15 residues.

The chain carries TRBV19 and TRBJ1-1; no clear D gene. This CDR3 spans 13 amino acids. Trimming stripped 1 base from V and 9 bases from J, with 12 bases between. The germline V gene encodes CDR1 LNHDA and CDR2 SQIVND (reference sequence). The CDR3 loop is CASSIGPFTQAFF. CDR3 coding DNA: TGTGCCAGTAGTATAGGCCCTTTTACTCAAGCTTTCTTT.

The chain joins TRBV28 to TRBJ2-2; TRBD1 might be the D (5 bases). Between the trimmed V and J ends, which lost 6 bases and 0 bases, there was a span of 17 bases. Per the germline V gene, CDR1 is MDHEN and CDR2 is SYDVKM. The CDR3 extends over 17 amino acids. For the CDR3, the DNA is TGTGCCAGCAGCCCCGTAGACAGCTTGACGAACACCGGGGAGCTGTTTTTT. It specifies CASSPVDSLTNTGELFF.

The chain couples TRBV19 to TRBJ2-6; a weak D match, TRBD2 (6 bases). The CDR3 is 16 residues long. V gave up 5 bases and J gave up 0 bases, with 11 bases separating them. Germline V gene lookup returns CDR1 LNHDA and CDR2 SQIVND (reference sequence). Here the CDR3 DNA reads TGTGCCAGTAGTGTTCCCGGGGGCTCTGGGGCCAACGTCCTGACTTTC. It translates to CASSVPGGSGANVLTF.

The gene calls are TRBV3-1 (or the pseudogene TRBV3-2) and TRBJ2-1; 9 positions match TRBD2. Germline lookup yields CDR1 LGHDT and CDR2 YNNKEL (reference sequence). The CDR3 totals 15 residues. V was pared by 5 bases and J by 4 bases, with 6 bases of the junction left unmatched. The CDR3 coding sequence is TGTGCCAGCAGCTATAGCGGGAGTCCGTACAATGAGCAGTTCTTC. Protein product: CASSYSGSPYNEQFF.

This chain uses TRBV7-9 with TRBJ1-2, with TRBD1 as a possible D gene (6 bases). V lost 3 bases and J lost 6, with 14 bases in between. The V gene's germline CDR1 is SEHNR and CDR2 FQNEAQ (reference sequence). The CDR3 extends over 14 amino acids. The CDR3 DNA sequence: TGTGCCAGCAGCTTTGGTGGGGGCGGCGATGGCTACACCTTC. Translation: CASSFGGGGDGYTF.

The chain employs TRBV18 and TRBJ1-5; D remains unclear. V was cut by 2 bases and J by 6 bases, with 14 bases left in between. The germline V gene has CDR1 KGHSH and CDR2 LQKENI. This CDR3 is built from 15 residues. The CDR3 loop reads CASSPSADSAQPQHF. The CDR3 nucleotides are TGTGCCAGCTCACCATCGGCCGACTCAGCTCAGCCCCAGCATTTT. The complete variable domain, with remaining parts taken from reference TRBV18 and TRBJ1-5, reads NAGVMQNPRHLVRRRGQEARLRCSPMKGHSHVYWYRQLPEEGLKFMVYLQKENIIDESGMPKERFSAEFPKEGPSILRIQQVVRGDSAAYFCASSPSADSAQPQHFGDGTRLSIL.

The rearrangement uses TRBV14 and TRBJ2-1; perhaps TRBD1 as D (5 bases). The length of the CDR3 is 13 residues. CDR1 SGHDN and CDR2 FVKESK come from the germline V gene. Trimming removed 0 bases from V and 10 bases from J, with 10 bases in between. In DNA, the CDR3 is TGTGCCAGCAGCCAAGATCGGGCAGGGGAGCAGTTCTTC. Protein product: CASSQDRAGEQFF.

The chain recombines TRBV6-5 with TRBJ1-1; D is possibly TRBD1 (6 bases). The V gene lost 6 bases and the J gene lost 7 bases, with 12 bases spanning the gap. The germline V gene has CDR1 MNHEY and CDR2 SVGAGI. This CDR3 comprises 12 residues. CDR3 sequence (DNA): TGTGCCAGCAGAAGAACAGGGCTTGAAGCTTTCTTT. As protein: CASRRTGLEAFF.

In this sample, this clone turned up once. The V call is TRBV28, the J call TRBJ1-4; perhaps TRBD1 as D (5 bases). Germline V gene lookup returns CDR1 MDHEN and CDR2 SYDVKM. The CDR3 has 15 amino acids. With 8 bases removed from V and 5 bases from J, the gap between germline ends came to 18 bases. In DNA form, the CDR3 reads TGTGCCAGCGGGGCAGGCCCAGAACGAAATGAAAAACTGTTTTTT. This translates into CASGAGPERNEKLFF.

V is TRBV28 and J is TRBJ1-2, with 7 bases that match TRBD1. V was pared by 2 bases and J by 7 bases, with 7 bases of the junction left unmatched. Germline loops: CDR1 MDHEN, CDR2 SYDVKM. The CDR3 has 14 amino acids. The CDR3 loop is CASSLGGGSGGYTF. DNA of the CDR3: TGTGCCAGCAGTTTAGGAGGGGGCTCCGGTGGCTACACCTTC.

The chain links TRBV7-2 to TRBJ2-1, with 7 bases matching TRBD1. The CDR3 extends over 15 amino acids. The germline CDR1 and CDR2 sequences are SGHTA and FQGNSA. The V and J ends lost 5 bases and 3 bases, in that order; junction bases with no gene match: 7. As DNA, the CDR3 is TGTGCCAGCAGCCCCGGACAGGCGAACTACAATGAGCAGTTCTTC. This translates into CASSPGQANYNEQFF.

CDR3 DNA sequence: TGCGCCAGCAGCGGAGGTAACAGACCTCCATACGAGCAGTACTTC. Amino acid sequence: CASSGGNRPPYEQYF. The chain has TRBV23-1 and TRBJ2-7; tentative D call: TRBD2 (5 bases). TRBV23-1 qualifies as an ORF whose function is uncertain. The V gene lost 6 bases and the J gene lost 4 bases, with 19 bases spanning the gap. CDR3 length equals 15 residues.

The V call is TRBV12-5, the J call TRBJ2-1, with D maybe TRBD2 (5 bases). This CDR3 is 12 amino acids long. Trimming stripped 6 bases from V and 7 bases from J, with 10 bases between. CDR1 is LGHNT and CDR2 is FRNRAP in the germline V gene. In DNA, the CDR3 is TGTGCTAGTGGCCTGCGCGGGAATGAGCAGTTCTTC. This encodes CASGLRGNEQFF.

The J gene is TRBJ1-1, the V gene TRBV7-9, with a possible D match to TRBD1 (5 bases). The germline V and J ends were trimmed by 0 bases and 0 bases, with 14 bases remaining between them. Per the germline V gene, CDR1 is SEHNR and CDR2 is FQNEAQ (reference sequence). CDR3 size: 17 residues. The CDR3 here is CASSLAGGWEMNTEAFF. CDR3 DNA sequence: TGTGCCAGCAGCTTAGCCGGGGGGTGGGAGATGAACACTGAAGCTTTCTTT.